Here is one T cell receptor beta chain with its context. Method: immunoSEQ multiplex PCR; TCRdb's copy keeps in-frame clones and lacks some. Of some 90,000 clones listed, approximately 86% are singletons. The data derive from a study of radiotherapy plus CTLA-4 blockade in lung cancer. In germline, CDR1 is ENHRY, CDR2 SYGVKD. Trimming at V came to 6 bases and at J to 2 bases, leaving 9 bases not matched to a gene. This CDR3 has 16 residues. This clonotype originated in a human donor with non-small cell lung cancer who had a partial response to radiotherapy plus ipilimumab. This chain joins TRBV10-3 and TRBJ2-1, with 8 bases matching TRBD2. Material: peripheral blood, obtained from a patient treated with radiotherapy plus ipilimumab. CDR3 in DNA: TGTGCCATCAGGGGGGGCGGTAGCGGGACCTACAATGAGCAGTTCTTC. Its protein is CAIRGGGSGTYNEQFF.